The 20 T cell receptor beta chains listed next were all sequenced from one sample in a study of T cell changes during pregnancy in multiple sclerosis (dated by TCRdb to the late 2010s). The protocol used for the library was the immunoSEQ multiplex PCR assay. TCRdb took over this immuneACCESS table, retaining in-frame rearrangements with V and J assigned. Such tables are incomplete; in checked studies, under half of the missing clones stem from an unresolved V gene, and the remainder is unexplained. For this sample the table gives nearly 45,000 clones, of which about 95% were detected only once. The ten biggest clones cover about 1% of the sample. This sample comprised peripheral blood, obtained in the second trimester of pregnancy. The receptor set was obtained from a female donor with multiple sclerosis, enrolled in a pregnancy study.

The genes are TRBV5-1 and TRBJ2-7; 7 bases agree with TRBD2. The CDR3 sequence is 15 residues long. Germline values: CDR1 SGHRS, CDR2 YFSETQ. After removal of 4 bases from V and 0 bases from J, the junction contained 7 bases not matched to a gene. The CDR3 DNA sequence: TGCGCCAGCAGCCCTGGGACGGGAGGCTCCTACGAGCAGTACTTC. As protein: CASSPGTGGSYEQYF.

The CDR3 DNA reads as TGCGCCAGCAGCCAAGATCATCCAGGGTTGGACGAGCAGTACTTC. Protein product: CASSQDHPGLDEQYF. The rearrangement joins TRBV4-1 to TRBJ2-7, with TRBD1 as a possible D gene (5 bases). CDR1 is MGHRA and CDR2 is YSYEKL in the germline V gene. The CDR3 is 15 amino acids. V lost 0 bases, J lost 5 bases, and 14 bases lay in between.

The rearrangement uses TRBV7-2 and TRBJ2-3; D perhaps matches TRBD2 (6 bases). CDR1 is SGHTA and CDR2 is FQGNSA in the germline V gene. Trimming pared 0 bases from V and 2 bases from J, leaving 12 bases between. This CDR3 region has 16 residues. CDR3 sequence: CASSLARGTVTDTQYF. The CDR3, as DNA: TGTGCCAGCAGCTTAGCCCGGGGGACTGTCACAGATACGCAGTATTTT.

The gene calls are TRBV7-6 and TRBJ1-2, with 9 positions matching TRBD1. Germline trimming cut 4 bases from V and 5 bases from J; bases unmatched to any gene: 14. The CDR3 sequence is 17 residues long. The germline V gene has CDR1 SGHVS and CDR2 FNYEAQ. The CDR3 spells CASSYLSPPGQGYGYTF. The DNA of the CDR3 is TGTGCCAGCAGCTACCTATCTCCTCCGGGACAGGGATATGGCTACACCTTC.

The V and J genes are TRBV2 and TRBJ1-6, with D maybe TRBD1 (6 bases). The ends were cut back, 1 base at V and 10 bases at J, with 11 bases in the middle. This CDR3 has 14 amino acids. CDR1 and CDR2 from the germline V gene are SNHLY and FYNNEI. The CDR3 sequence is CASSEGQGFSPLHF. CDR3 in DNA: TGTGCCAGCAGTGAAGGTCAGGGGTTCTCACCCCTCCACTTT.

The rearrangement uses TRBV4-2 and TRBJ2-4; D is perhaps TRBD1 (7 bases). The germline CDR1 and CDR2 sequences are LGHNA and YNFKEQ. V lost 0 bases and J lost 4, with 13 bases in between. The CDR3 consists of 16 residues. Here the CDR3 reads CASSQERTGGKNIQYF. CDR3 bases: TGTGCCAGCAGCCAAGAGAGGACAGGAGGGAAAAACATTCAGTACTTC.

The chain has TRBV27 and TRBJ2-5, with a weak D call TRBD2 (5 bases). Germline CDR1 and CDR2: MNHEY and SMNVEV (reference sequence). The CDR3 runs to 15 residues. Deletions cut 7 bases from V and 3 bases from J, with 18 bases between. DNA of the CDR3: TGTGCCAGCAAAGAAGTCCGGAACGGGAAAGAGACCCAGTACTTC. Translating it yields CASKEVRNGKETQYF.

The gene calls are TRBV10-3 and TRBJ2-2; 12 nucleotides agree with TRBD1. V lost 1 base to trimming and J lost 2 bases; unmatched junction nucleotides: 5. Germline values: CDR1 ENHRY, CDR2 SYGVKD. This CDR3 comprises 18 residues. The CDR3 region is CAISEFGGQGANTGELFF. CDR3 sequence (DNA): TGTGCCATCAGTGAGTTTGGGGGACAGGGGGCCAACACCGGGGAGCTGTTTTTT.

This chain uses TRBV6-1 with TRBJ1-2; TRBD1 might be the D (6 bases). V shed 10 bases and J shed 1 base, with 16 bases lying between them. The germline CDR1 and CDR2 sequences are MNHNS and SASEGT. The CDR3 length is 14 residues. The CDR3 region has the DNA TGTGCCAACGTCGAACAGGGAGTTAACTATGGCTACACCTTC. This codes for CANVEQGVNYGYTF.

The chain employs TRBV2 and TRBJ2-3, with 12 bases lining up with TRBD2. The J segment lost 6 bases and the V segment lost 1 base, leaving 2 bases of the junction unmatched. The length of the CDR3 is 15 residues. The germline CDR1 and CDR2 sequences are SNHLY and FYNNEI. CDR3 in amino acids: CASSEVGLAGDTQYF. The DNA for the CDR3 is TGTGCCAGCAGTGAAGTAGGACTAGCGGGGGATACGCAGTATTTT.

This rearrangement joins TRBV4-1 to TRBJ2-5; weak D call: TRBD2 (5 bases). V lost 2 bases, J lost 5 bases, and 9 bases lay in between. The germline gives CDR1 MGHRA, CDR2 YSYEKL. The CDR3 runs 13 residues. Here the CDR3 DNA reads TGCGCCAGCAGCCAATACGAGCGGGAGACCCAGTACTTC. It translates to CASSQYERETQYF.

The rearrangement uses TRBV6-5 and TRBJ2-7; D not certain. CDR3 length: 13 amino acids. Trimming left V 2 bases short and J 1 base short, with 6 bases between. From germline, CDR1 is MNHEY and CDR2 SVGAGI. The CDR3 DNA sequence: TGTGCCAGCAGTTACAAACAGTCCTACGAGCAGTACTTC. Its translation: CASSYKQSYEQYF.

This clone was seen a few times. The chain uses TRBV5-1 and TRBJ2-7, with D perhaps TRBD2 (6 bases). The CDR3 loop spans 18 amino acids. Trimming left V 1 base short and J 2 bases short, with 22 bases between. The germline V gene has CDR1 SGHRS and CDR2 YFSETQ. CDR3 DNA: TGCGCCAGCAGCTTGTTCCCCGGGAGTAGGGTGGTACCCTACGAGCAGTACTTC. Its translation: CASSLFPGSRVVPYEQYF.

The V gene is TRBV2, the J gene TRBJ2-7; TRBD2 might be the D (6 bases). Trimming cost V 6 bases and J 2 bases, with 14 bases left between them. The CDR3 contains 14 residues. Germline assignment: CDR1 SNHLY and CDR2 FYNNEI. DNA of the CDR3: TGTGCCAGCAGCCCGGGACTCCCAGCCTACGAGCAGTACTTC. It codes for CASSPGLPAYEQYF.

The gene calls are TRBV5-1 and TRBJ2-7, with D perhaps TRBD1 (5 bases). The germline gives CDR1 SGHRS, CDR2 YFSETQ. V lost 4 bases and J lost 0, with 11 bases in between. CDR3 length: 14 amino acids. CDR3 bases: TGCGCCAGCAGCAAAAGACAGAGCTCCTACGAGCAGTACTTC. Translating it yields CASSKRQSSYEQYF.

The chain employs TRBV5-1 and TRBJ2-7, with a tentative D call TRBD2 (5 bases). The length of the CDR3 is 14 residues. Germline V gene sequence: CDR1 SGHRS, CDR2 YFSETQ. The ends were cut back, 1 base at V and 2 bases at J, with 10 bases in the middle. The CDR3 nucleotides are TGCGCCAGCAGCTTGAAGGGAGCCGCCTACGAGCAGTACTTC. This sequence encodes CASSLKGAAYEQYF.

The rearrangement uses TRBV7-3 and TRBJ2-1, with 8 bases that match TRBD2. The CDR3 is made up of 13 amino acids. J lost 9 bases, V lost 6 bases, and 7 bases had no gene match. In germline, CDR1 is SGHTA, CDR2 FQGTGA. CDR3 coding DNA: TGTGCCAGCAGAAGCGGGGGTAGAGGTGAGCAGTTCTTC. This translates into CASRSGGRGEQFF.

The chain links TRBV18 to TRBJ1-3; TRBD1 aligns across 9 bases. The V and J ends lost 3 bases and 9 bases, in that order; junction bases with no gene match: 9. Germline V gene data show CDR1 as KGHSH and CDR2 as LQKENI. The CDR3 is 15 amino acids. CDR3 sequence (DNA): TGTGCCAGCTCACCGGGACAGGGATTTATCGGCACCATATATTTT. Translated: CASSPGQGFIGTIYF.

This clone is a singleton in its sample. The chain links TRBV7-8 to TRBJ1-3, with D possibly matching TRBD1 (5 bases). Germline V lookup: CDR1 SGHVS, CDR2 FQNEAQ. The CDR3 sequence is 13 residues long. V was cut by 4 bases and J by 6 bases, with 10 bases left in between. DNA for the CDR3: TGTGCCAGCAGCTCCCGACAGCTAAACACCATATATTTT. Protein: CASSSRQLNTIYF.

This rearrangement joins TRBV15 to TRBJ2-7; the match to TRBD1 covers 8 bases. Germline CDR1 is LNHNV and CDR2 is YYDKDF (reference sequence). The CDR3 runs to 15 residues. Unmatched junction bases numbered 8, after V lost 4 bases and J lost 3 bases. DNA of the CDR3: TGTGCCACCAGCAAAAGACAGGGGCAACGCTACGAGCAGTACTTC. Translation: CATSKRQGQRYEQYF. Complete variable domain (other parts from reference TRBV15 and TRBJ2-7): DAMVIQNPRYQVTQFGKPVTLSCSQTLNHNVMYWYQQKSSQAPKLLFHYYDKDFNNEADTPDNFQSRRPNTSFCFLDIRSPGLGDTAMYLCATSKRQGQRYEQYFGPGTRLTVT.